A selection of T cell receptor beta chains follows, all from one sample in a study of blood T cell repertoires in COVID-19. Clones were read by immunoSEQ multiplex PCR, and TCRdb kept only the in-frame ones, dropping some. In the table there are 270,000 or so clones, approximately 82% of which are singletons. The material sequenced was peripheral blood. The receptors originated from a woman aged 18-29 years with acute or convalescent COVID-19. The CDR3 runs from the conserved cysteine through the conserved F or W. The D gene is left open where the match is weak. The size of a clone is reported for some rows only, either as once, few or many, or as a class for expanded clones.

J gene	D gene	clone size	V gene	CDR3 protein	CDR3 DNA
TRBJ2-3	TRBD1	-	TRBV5-1	CASSSGQGLTTDTQYF	TGCGCCAGCAGCTCCGGACAGGGCCTAACCACAGATACGCAGTATTTT
TRBJ2-5	TRBD2	-	TRBV7-3	CASSLTSSGRWQTQYF	TGTGCCAGCAGCTTAACGTCGAGCGGGAGGTGGCAGACCCAGTACTTC
TRBJ1-2	TRBD1	once	TRBV9	CASSAIGTVYGYTF	TGTGCCAGCAGCGCCATTGGGACAGTCTATGGCTACACCTTC
TRBJ2-1	-	-	TRBV5-1	CASSSTTAYDEQFF	TGCGCCAGCAGCTCTACGACTGCCTACGATGAGCAGTTCTTC
TRBJ1-1	-	-	TRBV23-1	CASSQSRGRGTEAFF	TGCGCCAGCAGTCAATCGCGGGGGCGTGGCACTGAAGCTTTCTTT
TRBJ1-1	-	-	TRBV9	CASSVNWGAEAFF	TGTGCCAGCAGCGTAAACTGGGGGGCTGAAGCTTTCTTT
TRBJ2-7	-	-	TRBV9	CASSVGSLDQYEQYF	TGTGCCAGCAGCGTAGGGTCCCTAGACCAATACGAGCAGTACTTC
TRBJ2-7	TRBD2	-	TRBV6-2/TRBV6-3	CASSPTSGSYEQYF	TGTGCCAGCAGTCCGACTAGCGGGAGTTACGAGCAGTACTTC
TRBJ2-1	TRBD1	-	TRBV29-1	CSGIRDSYNEQFF	TGCAGCGGGATTCGGGACAGTTACAATGAGCAGTTCTTC
TRBJ1-3	-	-	TRBV7-9	CASSSSGASGNTIYF	TGTGCCAGCAGCTCCTCAGGGGCTTCTGGAAACACCATATATTTT
TRBJ2-7	TRBD2	-	TRBV6-2/TRBV6-3	CASSPGLAGWSSYEQYF	TGTGCCAGCAGTCCGGGACTAGCGGGGTGGAGCTCCTACGAGCAGTACTTC
TRBJ2-2	-	-	TRBV29-1	CSVEGSGIAGELFF	TGCAGCGTTGAAGGGTCGGGGATCGCCGGGGAGCTGTTTTTT
TRBJ2-2	-	-	TRBV6-5	CASSYSGASGELFF	TGTGCCAGCAGTTACTCGGGAGCCTCCGGGGAGCTGTTTTTT
TRBJ1-2	-	-	TRBV6-1	CASSEGAGMIYGYTF	TGTGCCAGCAGTGAAGGGGCAGGGATGATTTATGGCTACACCTTC
TRBJ1-6	TRBD1	-	TRBV30	CAWSGRTGDSPLHF	TGTGCCTGGAGTGGACGGACAGGGGACTCACCCCTCCACTTT
TRBJ1-6	-	-	TRBV30	CAWTPWAVNSPLHF	TGTGCCTGGACCCCTTGGGCAGTTAATTCACCCCTCCACTTT
TRBJ1-6	-	-	TRBV7-9	CASSLGQTGKSPLHF	TGTGCCAGCAGCTTAGGCCAAACAGGGAAATCACCCCTCCACTTT
TRBJ1-3	-	-	TRBV28	CASSLGADFSGNTIYF	TGTGCCAGCAGTTTAGGCGCAGACTTCTCTGGAAACACCATATATTTT
TRBJ2-1	-	-	TRBV2	CASNGGPSSYNEQFF	TGTGCCAGCAACGGCGGGCCGAGCTCCTACAATGAGCAGTTCTTC
TRBJ1-3	-	-	TRBV29-1	CSVVGGSGNTIYF	TGCAGCGTCGTCGGGGGATCTGGAAACACCATATATTTT
TRBJ2-1	-	-	TRBV19	CASTSASSYNEQFF	TGTGCCAGTACTAGCGCCAGCTCCTACAATGAGCAGTTCTTC
TRBJ2-7	-	-	TRBV7-2	CASSLFPGNEQYF	TGTGCCAGCAGCTTATTTCCAGGGAACGAGCAGTACTTC
TRBJ1-1	-	-	TRBV7-9	CASSPGGIEAFF	TGTGCCAGCAGCCCGGGGGGGATTGAAGCTTTCTTT
TRBJ2-7	-	-	TRBV6-5	CASMSGAYEQYF	TGTGCCAGCATGAGCGGAGCCTACGAGCAGTACTTC
TRBJ2-2	-	-	TRBV7-9	CASTLTGELFF	TGTGCCAGCACCCTTACCGGGGAGCTGTTTTTT
TRBJ1-1	-	-	TRBV10-3	CAIREQGRNTEAFF	TGTGCCATTAGAGAACAGGGAAGGAACACTGAAGCTTTCTTT
TRBJ2-2	-	-	TRBV6-5	CASSRRNTGELFF	TGTGCCAGCAGTCGGAGGAACACCGGGGAGCTGTTTTTT
TRBJ1-1	TRBD1	-	TRBV6-2/TRBV6-3	CASRYQTRTGGTTEAFF	TGTGCCAGCAGATACCAAACCCGCACAGGGGGTACCACTGAAGCTTTCTTT
TRBJ2-1	TRBD2	-	TRBV5-1	CASSLAGDEQFF	TGCGCCAGCAGTTTAGCGGGAGATGAGCAGTTCTTC
TRBJ1-4	-	-	TRBV7-9	CASEMGASNEKLFF	TGTGCCAGCGAGATGGGGGCTTCTAATGAAAAACTGTTTTTT
TRBJ2-7	-	-	TRBV7-2	CASSLAYSSYEQYF	TGTGCCAGCAGCTTAGCTTACAGCTCCTACGAGCAGTACTTC
TRBJ2-5	TRBD2	-	TRBV10-2	CASSFLLAGQETQYF	TGCGCCAGCAGTTTCCTCCTAGCGGGACAAGAGACCCAGTACTTC
TRBJ2-3	-	-	TRBV7-9	CASSKQGPDTQYF	TGTGCCAGCAGTAAACAGGGACCAGATACGCAGTATTTT
TRBJ2-3	-	-	TRBV3-1/TRBV3-2	CASSQGANTDTQYF	TGTGCCAGCAGCCAAGGGGCGAACACAGATACGCAGTATTTT
TRBJ1-2	TRBD1	-	TRBV7-2	CASSSTGQTPFGYTF	TGTGCCAGCAGCTCGACGGGACAGACTCCTTTTGGCTACACCTTC
TRBJ2-5	-	-	TRBV18	CASQQGGDQETQYF	TGTGCCAGCCAACAGGGGGGGGACCAAGAGACCCAGTACTTC
TRBJ1-1	-	once	TRBV6-6	CASSRKIQGSEAFF	TGTGCCAGCAGTCGAAAAATACAGGGCTCTGAAGCTTTCTTT
TRBJ1-1	-	-	TRBV15	CATRASGEPSGWREAFF	TGTGCCACCAGGGCGTCAGGGGAGCCCTCAGGATGGCGTGAAGCTTTCTTT
TRBJ1-6	TRBD1	-	TRBV27	CASSPATGAAPTYNSPLHF	TGTGCCAGCAGTCCCGCGACAGGGGCCGCACCAACTTATAATTCACCCCTCCACTTT
TRBJ1-6	-	-	TRBV30	CAWTGTYVSPLHF	TGTGCCTGGACCGGGACTTACGTTTCACCCCTCCACTTT
TRBJ1-3	-	-	TRBV7-2	CASSLVGEFGTIYF	TGTGCCAGCAGCTTAGTCGGGGAATTCGGCACCATATATTTT
TRBJ2-1	TRBD2	-	TRBV19	CASSMGRGLAGTTWSSYNEQFF	TGTGCCAGTAGTATGGGTCGGGGACTAGCGGGAACAACGTGGAGCTCCTACAATGAGCAGTTCTTC
TRBJ2-2	TRBD1	-	TRBV9	CASSVDRPPGELFF	TGTGCCAGCAGCGTGGACAGGCCCCCCGGGGAGCTGTTTTTT
TRBJ2-5	TRBD1	-	TRBV5-1	CASRPGTEETQYF	TGCGCCAGCAGACCCGGGACAGAAGAGACCCAGTACTTC
TRBJ2-5	TRBD2	-	TRBV19	CASSSNRAGGNQETQYF	TGTGCCAGTAGTTCTAATAGAGCGGGAGGAAACCAAGAGACCCAGTACTTC
TRBJ2-7	-	-	TRBV5-6	CASRSGAHEQYF	TGTGCCAGCAGGTCTGGAGCCCACGAGCAGTACTTC
TRBJ2-7	-	-	TRBV10-3	CAISESPGPPYEQYF	TGTGCCATCAGTGAGTCGCCAGGGCCCCCCTACGAGCAGTACTTC